This T cell receptor beta chain was sequenced in a study of cytomegalovirus exposure and HLA in healthy donors. The table came from immunoSEQ multiplex PCR; TCRdb's copy has only in-frame clones and leaves some out. Among over 80,000 clones listed, around 85% were seen once. V lost 6 bases, J lost 5 bases, and 16 bases lay in between. This CDR3 has 14 residues. From germline, CDR1 is SGHDT and CDR2 YYEEEE. The chain carries TRBV5-6 and TRBJ2-3, with D possibly matching TRBD2 (6 bases). Sequencing was carried out using PBMCs. The clonotype originates from a man between 18 and 35 years old in good health and CMV-seropositive. The CDR3 sequence is CASTQERREDTQYF. For the CDR3, the DNA is TGTGCCAGCACCCAGGAGCGGAGGGAAGATACGCAGTATTTT.